The entry below gives a single TCR beta chain sequence along with its context. The antigen is unknown. Trimming removed 6 bases from V and 0 bases from J; junction bases left unmatched: 6. CDR1 is SGHAT and CDR2 is FQNNGV in the germline V gene. CDR3 length: 16 amino acids. The repertoire was sequenced with immunoSEQ multiplex PCR; TCRdb's copy has only in-frame clones and lacks some. The table has 100,000 or so clones, around nine tenths seen once. The data are from a study of T cell responses to AZD1222 COVID-19 vaccine. General study points: Unmutated variant regions reportedly attract nearly half of all spike-specific TCRs. Spike regions recognized by vaccine-associated CD4 TCRs spanned the protein, led by 160-218 and 743-854.

J is TRBJ1-1 and V is TRBV11-2, with 11 nucleotides matching TRBD1. This receptor was obtained from an adult who received the AZD1222 COVID-19 vaccine. This material consisted of peripheral blood, taken 28 days after the second AZD1222 dose. This chain's CDR3 is CASSSGTGGLNTEAFF. The CDR3 nucleotides read TGTGCCAGCAGTTCCGGGACAGGGGGTTTGAACACTGAAGCTTTCTTT.